Here is one TCR beta chain with its context. The target antigen is unknown. This entry comes from a study of cytomegalovirus exposure and HLA in healthy donors. Study-wide results and caveats: It was about 150 TCR beta chains that were listed as cytomegalovirus-associated.

A multiplex PCR was run with 60 Vbeta primers and 13 Jbeta primers. Assay used: immunoSEQ multiplex PCR; TCRdb lists only in-frame clones, some missing. The sample lists around 95,000 clones; about 85% were seen once. Deletions cut 11 bases from V and 4 bases from J, with 11 bases between. Germline CDR1 MDHEN, CDR2 SYDVKM. The CDR3 spans 11 residues. The chain is built from TRBV28 and TRBJ1-1, with D unclear. The sequence was obtained from a female donor in good health and CMV-seropositive. The specimen was PBMCs. The CDR3 reads CACEGSTEAFF. The CDR3 DNA is TGTGCCTGTGAGGGTTCCACTGAAGCTTTCTTT.